Sequencing of this T cell receptor (beta chain) was carried out in a study of CD8+CD57+ T cells in acquired aplastic anemia. Study summary: Sorted CD4+ and CD8+ cells gave an average of about 3.4 ug of DNA.

Germline V gene sequence: CDR1 SGHAT, CDR2 FQDESV (reference sequence). Trimming took 5 bases from V and 5 from J, leaving 16 bases between them. The CDR3 consists of 16 residues. It was patients with CD8+CD57+ cell expansion by flow cytometry who were chosen for sequencing. Severe acquired aplastic anemia was present in every patient. Receipt of therapy had not occurred in any patient by the time of blood sampling. Genomic DNA, the template, was used for profiling of the TCR beta VDJ and CDR3. In TCRdb, the reads were re-called with MiXCR into one record per CDR3 protein. The sample has over 150,000 distinct CDR3 sequences, roughly half seen once; the top ten hold 12%. Of note for this clonotype: Its target is unknown.

General study findings and limits: Patients and controls had in common 25 to 35 CD8+ CDR3 sequences.

The sample was sorted CD4+, CD8+, or CD8+CD57+ T cells (not recorded which) from PBMCs. This rearrangement joins TRBV11-1 to TRBJ1-6; possible D gene TRBD1, 5 bases. The TCR originated in a human donor with aplastic anemia. The CDR3 spells CASSVTQGLNNSPLHF. The DNA of the CDR3 is TGTGCCAGCAGCGTGACGCAGGGTCTCAATAATTCACCCCTCCACTTT. The whole variable domain, remainder taken from reference TRBV11-1 and TRBJ1-6, is EAEVAQSPRYKITEKSQAVAFWCDPISGHATLYWYRQILGQGPELLVQFQDESVVDDSQLPKDRFSAERLKGVDSTLKIQPAELGDSAMYLCASSVTQGLNNSPLHFGNGTRLTVT.